The T cell receptor beta chain under discussion was sequenced for a study of blood T cell repertoires in COVID-19. Study background: T cells, B-cell-depleted T cells, or PBMCs supplied cDNA or gDNA.

Assay used: immunoSEQ multiplex PCR; TCRdb lists only in-frame clones, some missing. The table has 250,000 to 350,000 clones, roughly 86% seen once. The sequencing sample was made of peripheral blood. This clonotype was obtained from a woman aged 45-60 years who had recovered from COVID-19.

The CDR3 reads CASSLGAFETQYF. Here the CDR3 DNA reads TGTGCCAGCAGCTTAGGGGCGTTCGAGACCCAGTACTTC. The rearrangement uses TRBV9 and TRBJ2-5; maybe TRBD1 (5 bases). The CDR3 is 13 amino acids. V shed 4 bases and J shed 5 bases, with 12 bases lying between them. The germline gives CDR1 SGDLS, CDR2 YYNGEE.